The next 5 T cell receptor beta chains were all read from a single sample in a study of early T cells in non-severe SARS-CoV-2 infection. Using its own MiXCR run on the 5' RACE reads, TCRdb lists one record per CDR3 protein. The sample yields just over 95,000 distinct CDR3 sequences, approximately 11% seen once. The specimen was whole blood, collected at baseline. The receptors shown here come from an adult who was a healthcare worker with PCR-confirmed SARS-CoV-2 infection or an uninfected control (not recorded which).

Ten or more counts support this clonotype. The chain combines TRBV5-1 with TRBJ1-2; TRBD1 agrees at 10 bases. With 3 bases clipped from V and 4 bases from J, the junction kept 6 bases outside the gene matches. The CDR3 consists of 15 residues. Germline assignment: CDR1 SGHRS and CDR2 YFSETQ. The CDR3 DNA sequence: TGCGCCAGCAGCTCCGGGACAGGGGATAGCTATGGCTACACCTTC. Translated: CASSSGTGDSYGYTF.

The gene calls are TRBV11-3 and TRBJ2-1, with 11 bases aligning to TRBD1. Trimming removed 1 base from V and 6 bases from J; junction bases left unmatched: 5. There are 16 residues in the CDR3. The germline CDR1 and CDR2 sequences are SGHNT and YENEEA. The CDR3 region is CASSLGTGTGGNEQFF. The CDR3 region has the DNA TGTGCCAGCAGCTTAGGGACCGGGACAGGGGGCAATGAGCAGTTCTTC.

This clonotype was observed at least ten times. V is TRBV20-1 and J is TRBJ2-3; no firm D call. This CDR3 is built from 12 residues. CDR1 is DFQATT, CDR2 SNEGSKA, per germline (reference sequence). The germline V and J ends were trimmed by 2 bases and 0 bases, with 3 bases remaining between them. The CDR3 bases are TGCAGTGCTAGACGTAGCACAGATACGCAGTATTTT. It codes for CSARRSTDTQYF.

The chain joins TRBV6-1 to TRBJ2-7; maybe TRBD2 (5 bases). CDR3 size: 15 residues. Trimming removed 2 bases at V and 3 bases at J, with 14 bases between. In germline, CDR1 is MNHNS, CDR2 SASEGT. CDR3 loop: CASSERRRLGYEQYF. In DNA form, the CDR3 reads TGTGCCAGCAGTGAACGACGGAGGCTTGGCTACGAGCAGTACTTC.

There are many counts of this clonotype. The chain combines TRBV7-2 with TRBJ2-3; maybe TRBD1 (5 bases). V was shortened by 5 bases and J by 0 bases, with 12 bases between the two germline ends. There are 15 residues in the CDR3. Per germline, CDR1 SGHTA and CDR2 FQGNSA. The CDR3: CASSLVPGSTDTQYF. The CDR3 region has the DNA TGTGCCAGCAGCCTAGTCCCAGGGAGCACAGATACGCAGTATTTT. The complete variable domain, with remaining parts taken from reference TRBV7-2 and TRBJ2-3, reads GAGVSQSPSNKVTEKGKDVELRCDPISGHTALYWYRQSLGQGLEFLIYFQGNSAPDKSGLPSDRFSAERTGGSVSTLTIQRTQQEDSAVYLCASSLVPGSTDTQYFGPGTRLTVL.